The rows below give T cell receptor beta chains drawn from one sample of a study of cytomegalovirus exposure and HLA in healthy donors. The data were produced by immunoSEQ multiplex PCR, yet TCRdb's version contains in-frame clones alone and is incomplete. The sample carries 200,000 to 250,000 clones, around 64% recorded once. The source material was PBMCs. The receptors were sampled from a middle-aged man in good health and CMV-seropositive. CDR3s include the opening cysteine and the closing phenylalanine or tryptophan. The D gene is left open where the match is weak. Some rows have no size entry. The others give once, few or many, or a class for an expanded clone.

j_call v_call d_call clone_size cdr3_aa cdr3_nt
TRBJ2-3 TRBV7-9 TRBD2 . CASSLAAGGSTDTQYF TGTGCCAGCAGCTTGGCAGCGGGGGGTAGCACAGATACGCAGTATTTT
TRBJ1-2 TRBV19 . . CASSIQGLRGYTF TGTGCCAGTAGTATACAGGGCCTCCGAGGCTACACCTTC
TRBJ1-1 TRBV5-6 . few CASSGPGGTEAFF TGTGCCAGCAGCGGCCCGGGGGGCACTGAAGCTTTCTTT
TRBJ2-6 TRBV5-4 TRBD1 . CATRAKRDRDSGANVLTF TGTGCCACCAGAGCAAAACGGGACAGAGACTCTGGGGCCAACGTCCTGACTTTC
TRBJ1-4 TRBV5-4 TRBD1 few CASSRSGGEEKLFF TGTGCCAGCAGCCGCTCAGGGGGCGAGGAAAAACTGTTTTTT
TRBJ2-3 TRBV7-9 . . CASSPLADTQYF TGTGCCAGCAGCCCTCTAGCGGATACGCAGTATTTT
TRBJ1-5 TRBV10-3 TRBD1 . CAISDYKDRNQPQHF TGTGCCATCAGTGATTATAAGGACAGGAATCAGCCCCAGCATTTT
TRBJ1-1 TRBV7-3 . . CASSASGGNTEAFF TGTGCCAGCAGCGCCTCCGGAGGGAACACTGAAGCTTTCTTT
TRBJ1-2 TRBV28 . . CASSLRAGGLSYGYTF TGTGCCAGCAGTTTAAGGGCGGGGGGATTGAGCTATGGCTACACCTTC
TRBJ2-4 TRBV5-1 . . CASPEGSGPGGLAKNIQYF TGCGCCAGCCCTGAGGGTAGTGGGCCGGGGGGCTTAGCCAAAAACATTCAGTACTTC
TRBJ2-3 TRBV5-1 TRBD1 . CASSSTGPGTDTQYF TGCGCCAGCAGCTCGACAGGGCCGGGCACAGATACGCAGTATTTT
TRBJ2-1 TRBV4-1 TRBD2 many CASSRPGGLVFF TGCGCCAGCAGCCGGCCGGGGGGGCTCGTGTTCTTC
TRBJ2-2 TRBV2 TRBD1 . CASRKVGGERTGELFF TGTGCCAGCAGGAAGGTAGGGGGCGAACGCACCGGGGAGCTGTTTTTT
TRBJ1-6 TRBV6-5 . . CASSPGLNSPLHF TGTGCCAGCAGCCCGGGACTCAATTCACCCCTCCACTTT
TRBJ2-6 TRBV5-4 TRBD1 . CASSTGQVGSGANVLTF TGTGCCAGCAGCACGGGACAGGTCGGCTCTGGGGCCAACGTCCTGACTTTC
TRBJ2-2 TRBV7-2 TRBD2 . CASSLVLAGGRGELFF TGTGCCAGCAGCTTAGTATTGGCGGGGGGTCGCGGGGAGCTGTTTTTT
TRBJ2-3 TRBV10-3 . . CAIGQGPGTQYF TGTGCCATCGGTCAGGGTCCGGGTACGCAGTATTTT
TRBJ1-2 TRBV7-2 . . CASSLASWGYTF TGTGCCAGCAGCTTAGCGAGCTGGGGCTACACCTTC
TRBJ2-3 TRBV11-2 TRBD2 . CASSARGLAGVTDTQYF TGTGCCAGCAGCGCCCGAGGACTAGCGGGAGTCACAGATACGCAGTATTTT
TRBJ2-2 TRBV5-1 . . CASSPRRGSNTGELFF TGCGCCAGCAGCCCTAGAAGAGGCTCGAACACCGGGGAGCTGTTTTTT
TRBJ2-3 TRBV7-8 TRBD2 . CASSLDGGAEDTQYF TGTGCCAGCAGCTTAGACGGGGGGGCGGAAGATACGCAGTATTTT
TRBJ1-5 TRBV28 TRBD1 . CASSLDRGNQPQHF TGTGCCAGCAGTCTAGACAGGGGCAATCAGCCCCAGCATTTT
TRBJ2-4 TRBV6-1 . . CASRHLGEAKNIQYF TGTGCCAGCCGGCACCTTGGGGAGGCCAAAAACATTCAGTACTTC
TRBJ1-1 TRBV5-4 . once CASSFRTAANTEAFF TGTGCCAGCAGCTTCAGGACAGCTGCGAACACTGAAGCTTTCTTT
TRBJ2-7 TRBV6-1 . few CASSPKSTPSYEQYF TGTGCCAGCAGTCCCAAATCTACCCCCTCCTACGAGCAGTACTTC
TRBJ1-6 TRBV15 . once CATSSGQSGISPLHF TGTGCCACCAGCAGCGGACAGTCCGGGATTTCACCCCTCCACTTT
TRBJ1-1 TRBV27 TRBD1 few CASSLRQGALFF TGTGCCAGCAGTTTACGACAGGGGGCCCTGTTCTTT
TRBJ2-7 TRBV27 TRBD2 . CASSPPGLGRQYF TGTGCCAGCAGCCCTCCGGGACTAGGGAGGCAGTACTTC
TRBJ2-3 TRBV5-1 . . CASSPNTDTQYF TGCGCCAGCAGCCCCAACACAGATACGCAGTATTTT